The text below deals with one T cell receptor (beta chain). Its target is not known. These data are taken from a study of T cell repertoires in cytomegalovirus infection. TCRdb redid the calling of the reads with MiXCR, one entry per CDR3 protein. This sample has 560,000 or so distinct CDR3 sequences, with about 15% found just once. Findings of the study overall: The study found HLA-C-restricted CMV-specific TCR beta clonotypes dominating the ex vivo response.

The CDR3 extends over 15 amino acids. CDR1 and CDR2 from the germline V gene are SGDLS and YYNGEE. V was shortened by 1 base and J by 3 bases, with 11 bases between the two germline ends. The sample taken for sequencing was CD8+ T cells from PBMCs. The V gene is TRBV9, the J gene TRBJ2-1; tentative D call: TRBD1 (6 bases). The clonotype originates from a human donor in good health (CMV status not recorded). Some clones in this sample may be carry-over from other donors' samples. CDR3: CASSVPKTGYNEQFF. The CDR3 DNA follows: TGTGCCAGCAGCGTACCCAAGACAGGCTACAATGAGCAGTTCTTC.